Presented here are 9 T cell receptor beta chains from one specimen sequenced in a study of T cell repertoires in cytomegalovirus infection. MiXCR, run by TCRdb on the reads, gives a single entry per CDR3 protein. This sample has 560,000 or so distinct CDR3 sequences; approximately 16% occur once, and the top ten carry approximately 24%. The material sequenced was CD8+ T cells from PBMCs. These receptors originate from a human donor in good health (CMV status not recorded). Some clones in this sample may be carry-over from other donors' samples.

To note about this clonotype: This may come from a read error, since a much larger clone is one base off. CDR3 residues: CASTSGRSYNEQFF. In DNA form, the CDR3 reads TGTGCCAGCACTAGCGGGCGCTCCTACAATGAGCAGTTCTTC. This chain links TRBV28 with TRBJ2-1, with 8 positions matching TRBD2. The CDR3 length is 14 residues. V trimming: 7 bases; J trimming: 0 bases; junction bases outside the gene matches: 2. Looked up from germline, CDR1 is MDHEN and CDR2 is SYDVKM.

This sequence joins TRBV4-1 and TRBJ1-2; D ambiguous. V lost 4 bases and J 11 bases, leaving 17 bases between the germline ends. This CDR3 contains 13 residues. Germline loops: CDR1 MGHRA, CDR2 YSYEKL. CDR3 amino acids: CASSLGTLSEYTF. The CDR3, as DNA: TGCGCCAGCAGCCTCGGAACGCTCAGCGAATACACCTTC.

This clonotype was seen at least ten times. J is TRBJ2-7 and V is TRBV28; TRBD2 matches at 7 bases. Germline CDR1 MDHEN, CDR2 SYDVKM. V dropped 5 bases and J dropped 4; count of bases not matched to a gene: 11. CDR3 length: 15 residues. This chain's CDR3 is CASSPVLGGSYEQYF. The DNA for the CDR3 is TGTGCCAGCAGTCCAGTCCTAGGCGGGAGTTACGAGCAGTACTTC.

This clonotype was observed a handful of times. The CDR3 is CASSERTLGNTEAFF. In nucleotides, the CDR3 is TGTGCCAGCTCGGAACGGACCCTGGGGAACACTGAAGCTTTCTTT. The J gene is TRBJ1-1, the V gene TRBV25-1; D is undetermined. Germline-derived CDR1 and CDR2 are MGHDK and SYGVNS. Trimming left V 8 bases short and J 1 base short, with 17 bases between. This CDR3 contains 15 residues.

This clonotype was seen more than once but under ten times. The gene calls are TRBV20-1 and TRBJ2-1, with TRBD2 matching 11 bases. Germline-derived CDR1 and CDR2 are DFQATT and SNEGSKA (reference sequence). With 2 bases clipped from V and 5 bases from J, the junction kept 5 bases outside the gene matches. The CDR3 covers 15 residues. The DNA for the CDR3 is TGCAGTGCTAGACGACTAGCGGGGCCTGACAATGAGCAGTTCTTC. Its translation is CSARRLAGPDNEQFF.

Ten or more counts support this clonotype. The CDR3 DNA reads as TGCGCCAGCAGCCGGAGCCGGGGGACTGAAGCTTTCTTT. As protein: CASSRSRGTEAFF. This chain links TRBV4-1 with TRBJ1-1; perhaps TRBD1 as D (5 bases). The CDR3 runs to 13 residues. Trimming left V 4 bases short and J 5 bases short, with 11 bases between. In germline, CDR1 is MGHRA, CDR2 YSYEKL.

This sequence joins TRBV5-4 and TRBJ2-1; TRBD2 might be the D (6 bases). V was pared by 4 bases and J by 3 bases, with 14 bases between. Per germline, CDR1 SGHNT and CDR2 YYREEE (reference sequence). The CDR3 extends over 15 amino acids. DNA for the CDR3: TGTGCCAGCAGCCGGGCCGGGACTGGCTACAATGAGCAGTTCTTC. Amino acids: CASSRAGTGYNEQFF.

This clonotype appeared a few times. V is TRBV7-9 and J is TRBJ1-2; TRBD1 is a possible D gene (5 bases). Deletions cut 5 bases from V and 4 bases from J, with 11 bases between. The germline V gene encodes CDR1 SEHNR and CDR2 FQNEAQ (reference sequence). This CDR3 has 13 residues. CDR3 protein: CASSPDSPYGYTF. CDR3 nucleotides: TGTGCCAGCAGCCCAGACAGTCCCTATGGCTACACCTTC.

This clonotype came up many times. The rearrangement links TRBV7-9 to TRBJ2-7, with no clear D. The CDR3 runs to 12 residues. Germline values: CDR1 SEHNR, CDR2 FQNEAQ (reference sequence). Trimming pared 2 bases from V and 4 bases from J, leaving 6 bases between. CDR3 sequence: CASSLLEYEQYF. For the CDR3, the DNA is TGTGCCAGCAGCTTATTGGAGTACGAGCAGTACTTC.